The subject of this entry is one TCR beta chain. Antigen specificity is unknown. The data were taken from a study of CD8+CD57+ T cells in acquired aplastic anemia. General study results and limits: It was found that 25 to 35 CD8+ CDR3 sequences were shared between patients and controls. CD8+ Simpson's diversity did not differ significantly between patients and controls.

Profiling that covered TCR beta VDJ and CDR3 relied on genomic DNA as its template. From the reads, TCRdb called clonotypes with MiXCR, one entry per CDR3 protein. This sample has a few hundred thousand distinct CDR3 sequences, with about two thirds found just once. V dropped 1 base and J dropped 4; count of bases not matched to a gene: 3. There are 15 residues in the CDR3. From germline, CDR1 is LNHDA and CDR2 SQIVND (reference sequence). The sequence was collected from a human donor in good health, serving as a control. The chain has TRBV19 and TRBJ2-3, with 9 bases matching TRBD2. Sequencing was done on a sample of sorted CD4+, CD8+, or CD8+CD57+ T cells (not recorded which) from PBMCs. This CDR3 is CASSIGGGASDTQYF. CDR3 sequence (DNA): TGTGCCAGTAGTATAGGCGGGGGGGCCTCAGATACGCAGTATTTT.